The 18 T cell receptor beta chains below were found in one sample sequenced in a study of OX40 agonist ivuxolimab in advanced cancers. Method: immunoSEQ multiplex PCR; TCRdb's copy keeps in-frame clones and lacks some. The repertoire consists of about 50,000 clones, with about nine tenths occurring once and the leading ten covering approximately 6%. Sequencing was performed on CD4+ or CD8+ T cells sorted from blood, taken in a trial of the OX40 agonist ivuxolimab. These receptor sequences come from an adult with an advanced solid tumor such as melanoma, head and neck, liver or kidney cancer.

The chain employs TRBV4-1 and TRBJ1-2, with D hard to call. Trimming pared 1 base from V and 8 bases from J, leaving 8 bases between. Germline values: CDR1 MGHRA, CDR2 YSYEKL. This CDR3 has 12 amino acids. The CDR3: CASSQGLGGYTF. The CDR3 DNA reads TGCGCCAGCAGCCAAGGGTTGGGGGGCTACACCTTC.

The chain joins TRBV19 to TRBJ1-5; D ambiguous. The CDR3 covers 15 residues. The germline V gene has CDR1 LNHDA and CDR2 SQIVND (reference sequence). The V gene lost 3 bases and the J gene lost 0 bases, with 9 bases spanning the gap. DNA for the CDR3: TGTGCCAGTAGTATTATGGAGGATAGCAATCAGCCCCAGCATTTT. It yields the protein CASSIMEDSNQPQHF. The full variable domain, in which reference TRBV19 and TRBJ1-5 provide the parts outside the CDR3, is DGGITQSPKYLFRKEGQNVTLSCEQNLNHDAMYWYRQDPGQGLRLIYYSQIVNDFQKGDIAEGYSVSREKKESFPLTVTSAQKNPTAFYLCASSIMEDSNQPQHFGDGTRLSIL.

The V gene is TRBV19, the J gene TRBJ2-3; 10 positions match TRBD1. CDR3 length: 16 amino acids. V gave up 3 bases and J gave up 4 bases; unmatched junction bases: 7. Germline values: CDR1 LNHDA, CDR2 SQIVND (reference sequence). The CDR3 coding sequence is TGTGCCAGTAGTATTTGGGGGACAGGGGCGGCAGATACGCAGTATTTT. Encoded protein: CASSIWGTGAADTQYF. The variable domain in full, with the rest retrieved from reference TRBV19 and TRBJ2-3, is DGGITQSPKYLFRKEGQNVTLSCEQNLNHDAMYWYRQDPGQGLRLIYYSQIVNDFQKGDIAEGYSVSREKKESFPLTVTSAQKNPTAFYLCASSIWGTGAADTQYFGPGTRLTVL.

V and J are TRBV27 and TRBJ2-3; D is uncertain. This CDR3 comprises 14 residues. With 1 base removed from V and 4 bases from J, the gap between germline ends came to 9 bases. Germline V gene data show CDR1 as MNHEY and CDR2 as SMNVEV (reference sequence). The chain's CDR3 is CASSLYSDADTQYF. For the CDR3, the DNA is TGTGCCAGCAGTTTATACTCAGACGCAGATACGCAGTATTTT.

The chain recombines TRBV5-6 with TRBJ1-5; the D gene is possibly TRBD1 (6 bases). V lost 0 bases and J 0 bases, leaving 10 bases between the germline ends. This CDR3 comprises 16 residues. Germline assignment: CDR1 SGHDT and CDR2 YYEEEE. The CDR3 loop reads CASSLGAGASNQPQHF. The CDR3 DNA sequence: TGTGCCAGCAGCTTGGGGGCAGGGGCTAGCAATCAGCCCCAGCATTTT. Based on the CDR3 plus reference TRBV5-6 and TRBJ1-5, the full variable domain is DAGVTQSPTHLIKTRGQQVTLRCSPKSGHDTVSWYQQALGQGPQFIFQYYEEEERQRGNFPDRFSGHQFPNYSSELNVNALLLGDSALYLCASSLGAGASNQPQHFGDGTRLSIL.

This sequence joins TRBV2 and TRBJ1-1; 8 bases are a match to TRBD1. The CDR3 consists of 14 residues. The germline CDR1 and CDR2 sequences are SNHLY and FYNNEI. V shed 7 bases, J shed 4 bases, and the junction held 8 bases outside the gene matches. The CDR3 here is CASIRTGFGTEAFF. In DNA form, the CDR3 reads TGTGCCAGCATTCGGACAGGGTTTGGCACTGAAGCTTTCTTT.

The chain has TRBV7-6 and TRBJ2-7; 9 nucleotides agree with TRBD2. The J segment lost 3 bases and the V segment lost 8 bases, leaving 5 bases of the junction unmatched. CDR3 length: 13 residues. Germline V gene lookup returns CDR1 SGHVS and CDR2 FNYEAQ. The CDR3 DNA reads TGTGCCAGCCGACTAGCGGCTCGCTACGAGCAGTACGTC. This codes for CASRLAARYEQYV.

This chain joins TRBV2 and TRBJ1-2; D possibly corresponds to TRBD1 (5 bases). There are 14 residues in the CDR3. Germline V CDR1 and CDR2: SNHLY, FYNNEI. Deletions cut 6 bases from V and 0 bases from J, with 11 bases between. CDR3 region: CASSDRGSNYGYTF. The CDR3 DNA is TGTGCCAGCAGCGACAGAGGATCTAACTATGGCTACACCTTC. Looking up the rest from reference TRBV2 and TRBJ1-2 gives the full variable domain: EPEVTQTPSHQVTQMGQEVILRCVPISNHLYFYWYRQILGQKVEFLVSFYNNEISEKSEIFDDQFSVERPDGSNFTLKIRSTKLEDSAMYFCASSDRGSNYGYTFGSGTRLTVV.

This clone was observed a few times. The chain combines TRBV5-4 with TRBJ1-2; weak D call: TRBD1 (5 bases). The germline V gene encodes CDR1 SGHNT and CDR2 YYREEE (reference sequence). V lost 2 bases and J 8 bases, leaving 16 bases between the germline ends. The CDR3 contains 14 residues. The CDR3 sequence: CASSLSGQGDGYTF. The CDR3 coding sequence is TGTGCCAGCAGCTTATCTGGGCAGGGTGACGGCTACACCTTC.

A single count supports this clone. The chain has TRBV5-1 and TRBJ2-7, with TRBD2 matching over 14 bases. The trim removed 3 bases at V and 6 bases at J, leaving 5 bases unmatched. Germline V gene lookup returns CDR1 SGHRS and CDR2 YFSETQ. This CDR3 has 15 residues. CDR3 DNA: TGCGCCAGCAGCTCGGGACTAGCGGGAGATCTCGAGCAGTACTTC. This encodes CASSSGLAGDLEQYF.

The chain uses TRBV5-6 and TRBJ2-7; D is undetermined. The V end lost 2 bases, the J end lost 3 bases, and 6 bases lay between the germline ends. Germline values: CDR1 SGHDT, CDR2 YYEEEE. This CDR3 contains 12 residues. The CDR3 loop is CASSFGNYEQYV. The CDR3 nucleotides are TGTGCCAGCAGCTTTGGGAACTACGAGCAGTACGTC.

This clone was picked up one time. The chain combines TRBV2 with TRBJ2-3; maybe TRBD2 (5 bases). Germline CDR1 and CDR2: SNHLY and FYNNEI. Trimming took off 8 bases at V and 4 bases at J, with 16 bases between the two ends. The CDR3 is 14 amino acids. The CDR3 protein is CASPEGSSPDTQYF. In DNA, the CDR3 is TGTGCCAGCCCAGAGGGCTCCTCCCCAGATACGCAGTATTTT.

The chain employs TRBV4-2 and TRBJ1-4, with D perhaps matching TRBD1 (5 bases). V shed 0 bases and J shed 1 base, with 18 bases lying between them. This CDR3 region has 19 residues. Germline lookup yields CDR1 LGHNA and CDR2 YNFKEQ. CDR3: CASSQDPGSLVITNEKLFF. The CDR3 DNA reads as TGTGCCAGCAGCCAAGACCCAGGGAGCTTAGTGATAACTAATGAAAAACTGTTTTTT.

V gene TRBV7-9 combines with J gene TRBJ1-4; no clear D. The CDR3 runs 14 residues. The V end lost 5 bases, the J end lost 7 bases, and 14 bases lay between the germline ends. Looked up from germline, CDR1 is SEHNR and CDR2 is FQNEAQ (reference sequence). The chain's CDR3 is CASSAIHPGEKLFF. Written as DNA, the CDR3 is TGTGCCAGCAGCGCGATCCACCCTGGTGAAAAACTGTTTTTT. The entire variable domain, with the rest obtained from reference TRBV7-9 and TRBJ1-4, is as follows: DTGVSQNPRHKITKRGQNVTFRCDPISEHNRLYWYRQTLGQGPEFLTYFQNEAQLEKSRLLSDRFSAERPKGSFSTLEIQRTEQGDSAMYLCASSAIHPGEKLFFGSGTQLSVL.

This chain joins TRBV10-1 and TRBJ1-2; D gene uncertain. This CDR3 has 12 residues. The V gene lost 6 bases and the J gene lost 2 bases, with 7 bases spanning the gap. The V gene's germline CDR1 is WNHNN and CDR2 SYGVQD (reference sequence). The CDR3 is CASRNGNYGYTF. In DNA form, the CDR3 reads TGCGCCAGCAGGAACGGGAACTATGGCTACACCTTC.

The chain recombines TRBV5-4 with TRBJ1-2; D gene ambiguous. Germline CDR1 and CDR2: SGHNT and YYREEE (reference sequence). The CDR3 length is 15 residues. With 2 bases removed from V and 4 bases from J, the gap between germline ends came to 15 bases. The CDR3 sequence: CASSFPDSISYGYTF. CDR3 in DNA: TGTGCCAGCAGCTTCCCGGATTCAATATCCTATGGCTACACCTTC. Drawing the rest from reference TRBV5-4 and TRBJ1-2, the complete variable domain is ETGVTQSPTHLIKTRGQQVTLRCSSQSGHNTVSWYQQALGQGPQFIFQYYREEENGRGNFPPRFSGLQFPNYSSELNVNALELDDSALYLCASSFPDSISYGYTFGSGTRLTVV.

The chain combines TRBV6-5 with TRBJ2-5; D uncertain. The germline gives CDR1 MNHEY, CDR2 SVGAGI. V lost 8 bases, J lost 4 bases, and 11 bases lay in between. This CDR3 comprises 12 residues. The CDR3 here is CASAPGPETQYF. CDR3 in DNA: TGTGCCAGCGCTCCTGGGCCAGAGACCCAGTACTTC.

The chain has TRBV27 and TRBJ2-7; 12 nucleotides agree with TRBD2. CDR3 length equals 17 residues. Trimming removed 3 bases from V and 3 bases from J; junction bases left unmatched: 9. Germline loops: CDR1 MNHEY, CDR2 SMNVEV (reference sequence). The CDR3 protein is CASSLASGRAVFYEQYF. In DNA, the CDR3 is TGTGCCAGCAGTTTGGCTAGCGGGAGGGCCGTCTTCTACGAGCAGTACTTC.